Shown below are 18 T cell receptor beta chains from a single sample sequenced in a study of blood T cells in healthy people across ages. The use of a sample-barcoded 5' primer and a J-beta primer mix characterized a second PCR of roughly 7 to 11 cycles. From the 5' RACE reads, TCRdb called clonotypes with MiXCR, one entry per CDR3 protein. The table records 1.5 million to 2 million distinct CDR3 sequences, less than 50% of them present only once. The source material was blood. The source is a woman aged 40 to 50 in good health.

The rearrangement links TRBV27 to TRBJ1-2; D ambiguous. The germline V gene encodes CDR1 MNHEY and CDR2 SMNVEV (reference sequence). The ends were cut back, 2 bases at V and 7 bases at J, with 11 bases in the middle. CDR3 length: 13 residues. The CDR3 nucleotides are TGTGCCAGCAGTTTAGCCGTATTTACTGGCTACACCTTC. Translation gives CASSLAVFTGYTF.

The chain employs TRBV9 and TRBJ2-1, with D perhaps matching TRBD2 (5 bases). The V gene's germline CDR1 is SGDLS and CDR2 YYNGEE. CDR3 length: 15 residues. Trimming left V 0 bases short and J 6 bases short, with 13 bases between. In nucleotides, the CDR3 is TGTGCCAGCAGCGTAGGGGGAGACGCGGCCAATGAGCAGTTCTTC. This gives the protein CASSVGGDAANEQFF.

The chain uses TRBV9 and TRBJ2-4; D may be TRBD1 (6 bases). The DNA matches TRBJ2-7 better at its end, which makes the J call doubtful. Germline V gene lookup returns CDR1 SGDLS and CDR2 YYNGEE. The CDR3 has 14 amino acids. CDR3 nucleotide sequence: TGTGCCAGCAGCGTAGGAACAGGGCAATACGAGCAGTACTTC. It encodes CASSVGTGQYEQYF.

This clonotype was picked up many times. The gene calls are TRBV28 and TRBJ2-7; tentatively, D is TRBD2 (6 bases). Germline CDR1 MDHEN, CDR2 SYDVKM. Trimming removed 6 bases at V and 4 bases at J, with 13 bases between. CDR3 length: 13 amino acids. In DNA form, the CDR3 reads TGTGCCAGCAGCCCTCTTGGAGGGTACGAGCAGTACTTC. It is translated as CASSPLGGYEQYF.

The sample holds a few counts of this clonotype. The chain links TRBV28 to TRBJ2-7; 8 nucleotides align to TRBD1. CDR1 and CDR2 from the germline V gene are MDHEN and SYDVKM. After removal of 4 bases from V and 6 bases from J, the junction contained 11 bases not matched to a gene. The CDR3 has 15 residues. The chain's CDR3 is CASSSPAGGLSEQYF. Here the CDR3 DNA reads TGTGCCAGCAGTTCCCCCGCAGGGGGCTTGTCCGAGCAGTACTTC.

Turning to this clonotype: One end of the junction does not line up with germline, which may come from a read error. The rearrangement links TRBV7-2 to TRBJ2-1; tentative D call: TRBD2 (6 bases). The CDR3 loop spans 15 amino acids. The V gene's germline CDR1 is SGHTA and CDR2 FQGNSA. The CDR3 is CASSLEASAYNERFF. The CDR3 bases are TGTGCCAGCAGCTTAGAGGCTAGCGCCTACAATGAGCGGTTCTTC.

Ten or more counts support this clonotype. The V gene is TRBV7-2, the J gene TRBJ2-7; 7 bases line up with TRBD1. This CDR3 contains 13 residues. Looked up from germline, CDR1 is SGHTA and CDR2 is FQGNSA. V gave up 8 bases and J gave up 2 bases; unmatched junction bases: 6. The CDR3 here is CASRPGGAYEQYF. The CDR3 nucleotides read TGTGCCAGCCGGCCAGGGGGAGCCTACGAGCAGTACTTC.

The chain is built from TRBV27 and TRBJ2-7; 9 bases agree with TRBD1. After removal of 5 bases from V and 3 bases from J, the junction contained 11 bases not matched to a gene. The CDR3 is 16 residues long. CDR1 and CDR2 (germline): MNHEY, SMNVEV (reference sequence). The CDR3 DNA follows: TGTGCCAGCAGTGTGAACCGGGACAGGGCAGACTACGAGCAGTACTTC. Translated: CASSVNRDRADYEQYF.

The chain employs TRBV5-6 and TRBJ2-3; a possible D gene is TRBD1 (5 bases). Germline-derived CDR1 and CDR2 are SGHDT and YYEEEE. The ends were cut back, 1 base at V and 5 bases at J, with 17 bases in the middle. The CDR3 is 16 residues long. CDR3 bases: TGTGCCAGCAGCTTGAGACAGTTAGTGACTGGAGATACGCAGTATTTT. Translation: CASSLRQLVTGDTQYF.

The chain couples TRBV7-3 to TRBJ2-3; D gene ambiguous. The length of the CDR3 is 13 residues. Germline V gene lookup returns CDR1 SGHTA and CDR2 FQGTGA. Deletions cut 4 bases from V and 2 bases from J, with 7 bases between. The CDR3 loop is CASSSAITDTQYF. For the CDR3, the DNA is TGTGCCAGCAGCTCCGCTATCACAGATACGCAGTATTTT.

The CDR3 protein is CSAPLGLAGEGTQYF. The DNA of the CDR3 is TGCAGTGCTCCTCTGGGACTAGCGGGGGAGGGTACGCAGTATTTT. This chain joins TRBV20-1 and TRBJ2-3; TRBD2 aligns across 14 bases. Germline values: CDR1 DFQATT, CDR2 SNEGSKA (reference sequence). This CDR3 has 15 amino acids. J gave up 8 bases and V 5 bases, and 9 bases lay outside the gene matches.

The V gene is TRBV6-2 or TRBV6-3, the J gene TRBJ2-1; 8 bases are a match to TRBD2. The V segment lost 7 bases and the J segment 7 bases; nucleotides outside the gene matches: 18. This CDR3 comprises 17 residues. Germline V gene lookup returns CDR1 MNHEY and CDR2 SVGEGT. The CDR3 protein is CASISYQGTRNPNEQFF. The CDR3 DNA sequence: TGTGCCAGCATCTCCTACCAAGGGACTAGGAATCCGAATGAGCAGTTCTTC.

The rearrangement links TRBV20-1 to TRBJ1-1, with a tentative D call TRBD1 (5 bases). Deletions cut 5 bases from V and 3 bases from J, with 16 bases between. Germline-derived CDR1 and CDR2 are DFQATT and SNEGSKA (reference sequence). This CDR3 region has 14 residues. Here the CDR3 DNA reads TGCAGTGCTCTCCGGGGGTCGGCGGACACTGAAGCTTTCTTT. Translation gives CSALRGSADTEAFF.

The rearrangement uses TRBV20-1 and TRBJ2-1; 8 nucleotides align to TRBD1. Germline CDR1 and CDR2: DFQATT and SNEGSKA (reference sequence). V trimming: 1 base; J trimming: 5 bases; junction bases outside the gene matches: 7. This CDR3 comprises 15 residues. CDR3 loop: CSARGVPGQDNEQFF. DNA for the CDR3: TGCAGTGCTAGAGGGGTTCCGGGACAGGACAATGAGCAGTTCTTC.

J is TRBJ1-5 and V is TRBV29-1; D gene unclear. CDR3 size: 14 residues. V lost 8 bases, J lost 3 bases, and 17 bases lay in between. CDR1 is SQVTM and CDR2 is ANQGSEA in the germline V gene. CDR3 nucleotide sequence: TGCAGCACTGGTCCCGGGCCCCACAATCAGCCCCAGCATTTT. It encodes CSTGPGPHNQPQHF.

The J gene is TRBJ2-1, the V gene TRBV6-2 or TRBV6-3; D is unclear. Germline V gene sequence: CDR1 MNHEY, CDR2 SVGEGT. V was clipped by 7 bases and J by 0 bases, with 13 bases between them. This CDR3 comprises 15 residues. The CDR3 nucleotides read TGTGCCAGCACTGGGGTTTTAAGCTCCTACAATGAGCAGTTCTTC. It translates to CASTGVLSSYNEQFF.

The gene calls are TRBV4-3 and TRBJ2-1, with a possible D match to TRBD1 (5 bases). CDR3 length: 15 residues. Trimming stripped 3 bases from V and 5 bases from J, with 14 bases between. Germline V gives CDR1 LGHNA, CDR2 YSLEER. CDR3: CASSHSTQGNNEQFF. In DNA form, the CDR3 reads TGCGCCAGCAGCCACTCCACGCAGGGAAACAATGAGCAGTTCTTC.

This clonotype was counted a few times. CDR3 sequence (DNA): TGTGCCAGCACGGGGAGCAGGGGGAGGCGAAATGAGCAGTTCTTC. Protein: CASTGSRGRRNEQFF. This chain links TRBV3-1 with TRBJ2-1; D may be TRBD1 (7 bases). CDR1 and CDR2 (germline): LGHDT, YNNKEL (reference sequence). The V gene lost 7 bases and the J gene lost 7 bases, with 20 bases spanning the gap. CDR3 length: 15 residues.